These 24 T cell receptor beta chains share one sample of origin, sequenced in a study of blood T cell repertoires in COVID-19. Assay used: immunoSEQ multiplex PCR; TCRdb lists only in-frame clones, some missing. Of a few hundred thousand clones in the sample, 85% were seen once. Sequencing input: peripheral blood. These receptors came from a young woman with acute or convalescent COVID-19.

This clone was detected only once. This chain uses TRBV5-4 with TRBJ2-2, with 11 bases aligning to TRBD2. The V and J ends lost 4 bases and 6 bases, in that order; junction bases with no gene match: 5. This CDR3 has 15 amino acids. Looked up from germline, CDR1 is SGHNT and CDR2 is YYREEE (reference sequence). The CDR3 DNA is TGTGCCAGCAGCGACGGGACTAGCGGCCCCGGGGAGCTGTTTTTT. Translated, it gives CASSDGTSGPGELFF.

This chain links TRBV2 with TRBJ1-5; D is ambiguous. V gave up 4 bases and J gave up 2 bases, with 9 bases separating them. Germline V gives CDR1 SNHLY, CDR2 FYNNEI. The CDR3 runs 14 residues. CDR3 nucleotide sequence: TGTGCCAGCAGTGTGGAGAGGGGCAATCAGCCCCAGCATTTT. It encodes CASSVERGNQPQHF.

This chain uses TRBV7-9 with TRBJ1-3; tentatively, D is TRBD1 (6 bases). Germline CDR1 SEHNR, CDR2 FQNEAQ (reference sequence). Between the trimmed V and J ends, which lost 5 bases and 0 bases, there was a span of 14 bases. CDR3 length: 16 residues. The CDR3 sequence: CASSPTGGASGNTIYF. The CDR3 nucleotides are TGTGCCAGCAGCCCAACGGGGGGCGCCTCTGGAAACACCATATATTTT.

This sequence joins TRBV5-5 and TRBJ1-5, with TRBD1 matching over 9 bases. The CDR3 length is 17 residues. Per the germline V gene, CDR1 is SGHKS and CDR2 is YYEKEE (reference sequence). The ends lost 4 bases at V and 6 bases at J; junction bases unmatched: 14. Written as DNA, the CDR3 is TGTGCCAGCAGCCCTGTATCTTCGGGGACAGGGCGTCAGCCCCAGCATTTT. This gives the protein CASSPVSSGTGRQPQHF.

This clone was observed once. The rearrangement joins TRBV6-5 to TRBJ2-1, with TRBD1 matching 7 bases. The CDR3 sequence is 13 residues long. V shed 6 bases and J 8 bases; nucleotides not matched to a gene: 7. CDR1 MNHEY and CDR2 SVGAGI come from the germline V gene. CDR3 sequence (DNA): TGTGCCAGCAGCCTTGACAGGGTTGATGAGCAGTTCTTC. Its protein product is CASSLDRVDEQFF.

This chain links TRBV19 with TRBJ1-1, with a weak D call TRBD1 (5 bases). The CDR3 has 13 residues. Germline V gives CDR1 LNHDA, CDR2 SQIVND (reference sequence). The V end was cut by 5 bases, the J end by 1 base, with 8 bases between. The CDR3 loop is CASSQQGNTEAFF. Here the CDR3 DNA reads TGTGCCAGTAGTCAGCAGGGGAACACTGAAGCTTTCTTT.

This clone was observed a handful of times. The rearrangement joins TRBV6-5 to TRBJ2-7; 11 bases align to TRBD2. CDR1 and CDR2 from the germline V gene are MNHEY and SVGAGI. Trimming cost V 5 bases and J 4 bases; bases outside gene matches: 7. The CDR3 loop spans 15 amino acids. This chain's CDR3 is CASSNVASGRYEQYF. CDR3 DNA: TGTGCCAGCAGTAATGTGGCTAGCGGGAGGTACGAGCAGTACTTC.

This clone has just a few counts. The chain employs TRBV25-1 and TRBJ2-2; D is uncertain. The germline V and J ends were trimmed by 5 bases and 3 bases, with 10 bases remaining between them. The germline V gene encodes CDR1 MGHDK and CDR2 SYGVNS. CDR3 size: 14 residues. DNA of the CDR3: TGTGCCAGCAGTCTAAACGCCGACACCGGGGAGCTGTTTTTT. Its translation: CASSLNADTGELFF.

CDR3 residues: CASRSPRYGYTF. The CDR3 coding sequence is TGTGCCAGCAGGTCCCCTCGCTATGGCTACACCTTC. The genes are TRBV25-1 and TRBJ1-2; D is undetermined. Germline V gene sequence: CDR1 MGHDK, CDR2 SYGVNS. V was clipped by 6 bases and J by 4 bases, with 9 bases between them. CDR3 length equals 12 residues.

This chain joins TRBV19 and TRBJ2-3; 9 bases fit TRBD1. In germline, CDR1 is LNHDA, CDR2 SQIVND (reference sequence). CDR3 length equals 15 residues. The trim removed 4 bases at V and 2 bases at J, leaving 4 bases unmatched. The CDR3 nucleotides are TGTGCCAGTAGTAAGACAGGGGGGGACACAGATACGCAGTATTTT. Translated, it gives CASSKTGGDTDTQYF.

The chain has TRBV5-5 and TRBJ1-5, with 10 bases matching TRBD1. V lost 4 bases and J lost 2; bases outside the gene matches: 9. The CDR3 has 17 residues. The V gene's germline CDR1 is SGHKS and CDR2 YYEKEE (reference sequence). The CDR3 loop reads CASSPTKGTGGNQPQHF. In DNA, the CDR3 is TGTGCCAGCAGCCCTACTAAAGGGACAGGGGGCAATCAGCCCCAGCATTTT.

The chain combines TRBV5-8 with TRBJ1-4; D gene unclear. Germline V lookup: CDR1 SGHTS, CDR2 YDEGEE. The ends were cut back, 3 bases at V and 6 bases at J, with 18 bases in the middle. The CDR3 contains 16 residues. In DNA, the CDR3 is TGTGCCAGCAGCTCTGGACTAAGGCTGTCGGATGAAAAACTGTTTTTT. Translation gives CASSSGLRLSDEKLFF.

This clone was counted between two and nine times. The V gene is TRBV7-9, the J gene TRBJ1-1; TRBD1 aligns across 7 bases. This CDR3 comprises 15 residues. CDR1 and CDR2 (germline): SEHNR, FQNEAQ (reference sequence). V was clipped by 6 bases and J by 4 bases; unmatched bases: 11. CDR3 sequence: CASSSSRGAGTEAFF. The CDR3 nucleotides read TGTGCCAGCAGTTCGTCCAGGGGGGCCGGCACTGAAGCTTTCTTT.

This rearrangement joins TRBV18 to TRBJ1-2, with 8 bases matching TRBD1. The J segment lost 6 bases and the V segment lost 3 bases, leaving 0 bases of the junction unmatched. The CDR3 is 12 residues long. From germline, CDR1 is KGHSH and CDR2 LQKENI. This chain's CDR3 is CASSPTGDGYTF. CDR3 nucleotide sequence: TGTGCCAGCTCACCGACAGGGGATGGCTACACCTTC. The complete variable domain, with remaining parts taken from reference TRBV18 and TRBJ1-2, reads NAGVMQNPRHLVRRRGQEARLRCSPMKGHSHVYWYRQLPEEGLKFMVYLQKENIIDESGMPKERFSAEFPKEGPSILRIQQVVRGDSAAYFCASSPTGDGYTFGSGTRLTVV.

V gene TRBV24-1 combines with J gene TRBJ2-5, with D perhaps matching TRBD1 (5 bases). This CDR3 spans 15 amino acids. V lost 4 bases, J lost 1 base, and 12 bases lay in between. Per germline, CDR1 KGHDR and CDR2 SFDVKD. CDR3 residues: CATSEEEQGQETQYF. Written as DNA, the CDR3 is TGTGCCACCAGTGAAGAGGAGCAGGGCCAAGAGACCCAGTACTTC.

The chain combines TRBV12-5 with TRBJ1-1, with TRBD1 identical over 9 bases. The CDR3 loop spans 19 amino acids. In germline, CDR1 is LGHNT, CDR2 FRNRAP. V trimming: 1 base; J trimming: 3 bases; junction bases outside the gene matches: 15. The CDR3 nucleotides read TGTGCTAGTGGTTTGGCGGTTACAGGGGGCGCAGAATTGGACACTGAAGCTTTCTTT. Its translation is CASGLAVTGGAELDTEAFF.

This chain uses TRBV30 with TRBJ1-5; D remains ambiguous. There are 17 residues in the CDR3. Trimming took 2 bases from V and 1 from J, leaving 18 bases between them. The V gene's germline CDR1 is GTSNPN and CDR2 SVGIG (reference sequence). Here the CDR3 reads CAWSKNGGENSNQPQHF. The CDR3 nucleotides read TGTGCCTGGAGTAAGAACGGCGGGGAGAACAGCAATCAGCCCCAGCATTTT.

The chain links TRBV5-6 to TRBJ1-3; D might be TRBD1 (6 bases). Germline V gene lookup returns CDR1 SGHDT and CDR2 YYEEEE. The CDR3 has 13 amino acids. Trimming left V 3 bases short and J 8 bases short, with 12 bases between. The CDR3: CASSSEQGYTIYF. As DNA, the CDR3 is TGTGCCAGCAGCTCAGAACAGGGTTACACCATATATTTT.

This clone was picked up one time. The chain combines TRBV27 with TRBJ2-7; TRBD1 agrees at 9 bases. The length of the CDR3 is 15 residues. J gave up 4 bases and V 4 bases, and 8 bases lay outside the gene matches. Germline loops: CDR1 MNHEY, CDR2 SMNVEV (reference sequence). The CDR3 nucleotides read TGTGCCAGCAGTTCCGCCGGGACAGGGTGGTACGAGCAGTACTTC. Translated: CASSSAGTGWYEQYF.

This clone was counted between two and nine times. The chain couples TRBV7-3 to TRBJ1-2; 7 bases are a match to TRBD1. The CDR3 sequence is 16 residues long. The germline V gene has CDR1 SGHTA and CDR2 FQGTGA. Unmatched junction bases numbered 12, after V lost 2 bases and J lost 6 bases. Written as DNA, the CDR3 is TGTGCCAGCAGCTTACAGGGGGGTCGAACATCAGATGGCTACACCTTC. Protein sequence: CASSLQGGRTSDGYTF.

This clone showed up just once. The V call is TRBV24-1, the J call TRBJ2-2; 13 nucleotides match TRBD2. CDR3 length: 17 amino acids. Per germline, CDR1 KGHDR and CDR2 SFDVKD. V lost 3 bases and J lost 7; bases outside the gene matches: 7. The CDR3 DNA sequence: TGTGCCACCAGTGATCCACTAGCGGGAGGGCCCGGCGGGGAGCTGTTTTTT. Protein product: CATSDPLAGGPGGELFF.

The J gene is TRBJ1-1, the V gene TRBV7-2; D unresolved. Germline V gene lookup returns CDR1 SGHTA and CDR2 FQGNSA. V was shortened by 1 base and J by 6 bases, with 21 bases between the two germline ends. The CDR3 covers 17 residues. The CDR3, as DNA: TGTGCCAGCAGCTTAGGAGGTCCAGACTGTTGCCCCGCTGAAGCTTTCTTT. As protein: CASSLGGPDCCPAEAFF.

The chain combines TRBV6-6 with TRBJ2-7; a possible D gene is TRBD1 (6 bases). There are 12 residues in the CDR3. The ends were cut back, 6 bases at V and 4 bases at J, with 10 bases in the middle. Per the germline V gene, CDR1 is MNHNY and CDR2 is SVGAGI (reference sequence). CDR3: CASSNRVYEQYF. The CDR3 region has the DNA TGTGCCAGCAGCAACAGGGTTTACGAGCAGTACTTC.

The rearrangement joins TRBV12-3 or TRBV12-4 to TRBJ1-1, with D tentatively TRBD1 (6 bases). V was shortened by 4 bases and J by 1 base, with 7 bases between the two germline ends. The CDR3 sequence is 13 residues long. This CDR3 is CASSWDTNTEAFF. For the CDR3, the DNA is TGTGCCAGCAGTTGGGACACGAACACTGAAGCTTTCTTT.